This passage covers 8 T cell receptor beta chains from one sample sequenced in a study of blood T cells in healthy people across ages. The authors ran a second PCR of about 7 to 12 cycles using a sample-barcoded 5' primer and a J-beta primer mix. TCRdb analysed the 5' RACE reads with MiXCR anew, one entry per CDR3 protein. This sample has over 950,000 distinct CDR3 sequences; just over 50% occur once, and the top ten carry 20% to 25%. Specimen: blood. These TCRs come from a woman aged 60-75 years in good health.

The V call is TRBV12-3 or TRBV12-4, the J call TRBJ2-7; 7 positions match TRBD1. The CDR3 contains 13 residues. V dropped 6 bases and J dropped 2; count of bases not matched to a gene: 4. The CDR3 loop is CASRQGSTYEQYF. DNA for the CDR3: TGTGCCAGCAGACAGGGGTCAACCTACGAGCAGTACTTC.

CDR3 DNA: TGTGCCAGCAGTTACTCGATAGGACAGGGGGATGGCTACACCTTC. It encodes CASSYSIGQGDGYTF. This chain uses TRBV6-5 with TRBJ1-2, with TRBD1 identical over 10 bases. The CDR3 has 15 amino acids. Germline assignment: CDR1 MNHEY and CDR2 SVGAGI. V lost 0 bases to trimming and J lost 6 bases; unmatched junction nucleotides: 4.

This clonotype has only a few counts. CDR3 amino acids: CSAGPSGLRFNEQFF. CDR3 nucleotide sequence: TGCAGTGCGGGCCCTAGCGGGCTACGTTTCAATGAGCAGTTCTTC. The chain couples TRBV20-1 to TRBJ2-1; 8 bases match TRBD2. V trimming: 6 bases; J trimming: 6 bases; junction bases outside the gene matches: 13. The CDR3 is 15 amino acids. Germline V gene lookup returns CDR1 DFQATT and CDR2 SNEGSKA (reference sequence).

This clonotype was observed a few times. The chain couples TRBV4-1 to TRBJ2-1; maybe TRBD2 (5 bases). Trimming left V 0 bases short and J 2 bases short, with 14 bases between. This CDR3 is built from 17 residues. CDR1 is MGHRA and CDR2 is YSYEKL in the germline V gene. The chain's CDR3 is CASSQDRGENPYNEQFF. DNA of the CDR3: TGCGCCAGCAGCCAAGATCGGGGAGAGAATCCCTACAATGAGCAGTTCTTC.

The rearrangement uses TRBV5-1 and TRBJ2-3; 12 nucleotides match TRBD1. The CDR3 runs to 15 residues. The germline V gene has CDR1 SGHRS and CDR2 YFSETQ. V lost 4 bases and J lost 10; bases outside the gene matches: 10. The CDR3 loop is CASSLPGQGAPSQYF. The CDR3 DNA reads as TGCGCCAGCAGCCTACCGGGACAGGGGGCCCCCTCGCAGTATTTT.

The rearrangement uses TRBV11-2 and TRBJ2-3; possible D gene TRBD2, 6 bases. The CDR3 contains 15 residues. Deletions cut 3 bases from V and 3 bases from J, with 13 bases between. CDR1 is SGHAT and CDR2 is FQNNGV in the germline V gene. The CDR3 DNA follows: TGTGCCAGCAGCTTCGGCCCGGGGGAAACAGATACGCAGTATTTT. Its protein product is CASSFGPGETDTQYF.

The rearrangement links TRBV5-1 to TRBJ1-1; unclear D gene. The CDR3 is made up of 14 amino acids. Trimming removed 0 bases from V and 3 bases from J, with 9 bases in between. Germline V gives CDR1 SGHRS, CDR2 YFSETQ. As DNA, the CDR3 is TGCGCCAGCAGCTTGGACCCCTCCGACACTGAAGCTTTCTTT. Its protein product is CASSLDPSDTEAFF.

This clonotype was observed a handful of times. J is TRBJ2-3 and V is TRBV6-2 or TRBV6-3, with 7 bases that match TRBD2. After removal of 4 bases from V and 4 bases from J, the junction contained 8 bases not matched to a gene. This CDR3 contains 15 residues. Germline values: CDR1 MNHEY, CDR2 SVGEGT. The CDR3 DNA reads TGTGCCAGCAGTTTTTCCTCCCTAGCGGCAGATACGCAGTATTTT. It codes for CASSFSSLAADTQYF.